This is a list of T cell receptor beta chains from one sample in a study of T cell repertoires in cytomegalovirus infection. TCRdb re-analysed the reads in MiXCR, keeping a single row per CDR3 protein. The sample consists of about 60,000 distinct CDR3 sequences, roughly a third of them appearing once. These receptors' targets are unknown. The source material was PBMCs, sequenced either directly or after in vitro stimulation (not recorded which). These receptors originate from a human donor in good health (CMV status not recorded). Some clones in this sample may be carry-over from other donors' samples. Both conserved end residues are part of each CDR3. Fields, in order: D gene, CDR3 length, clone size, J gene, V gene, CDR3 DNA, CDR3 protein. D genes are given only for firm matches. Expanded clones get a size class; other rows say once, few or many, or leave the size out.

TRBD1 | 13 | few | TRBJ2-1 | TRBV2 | TGTGCCAGCAGTGTAGGGACAGGTCCTGAGCAGTTCTTC | CASSVGTGPEQFF
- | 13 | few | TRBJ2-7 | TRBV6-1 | TGTGCCAGCAGTGGTCCAGGGACCTACGAGCAGTACTTC | CASSGPGTYEQYF
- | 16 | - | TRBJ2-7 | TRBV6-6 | TGTGCCAGCAGTTACTCGATCCTTAGGCCCTCCTACGAGCAGTACTTC | CASSYSILRPSYEQYF
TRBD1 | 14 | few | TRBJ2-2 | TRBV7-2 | TGTGCCAGTAGACAGGGGATCAACACCGGGGAGCTGTTTTTT | CASRQGINTGELFF
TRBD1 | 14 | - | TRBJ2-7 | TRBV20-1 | TGCAGTGCTAGGTTGGGGACAGGGGCCTACGAGCAGTACTTC | CSARLGTGAYEQYF
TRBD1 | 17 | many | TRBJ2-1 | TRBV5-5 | TGTGCCAGCAGCTCCCCCCTGCGGGACAGGGAGGAAAATGAGCAGTTCTTC | CASSSPLRDREENEQFF
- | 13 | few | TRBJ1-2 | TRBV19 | TGTGCCAGTAGTATTTACAGGGAGGCTGGCTACACCTTC | CASSIYREAGYTF
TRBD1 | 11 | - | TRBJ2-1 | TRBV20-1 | TGCAGTGCTAGTCCGGGACAGGGGCGGTTCTTC | CSASPGQGRFF
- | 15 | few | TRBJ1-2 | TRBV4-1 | TGCGCCAGCAGCCCTGTTTTTCCCCCGGACTATGGCTACACCTTC | CASSPVFPPDYGYTF
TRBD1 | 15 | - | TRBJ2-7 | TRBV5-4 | TGTGCCAGCAGCTTAGGCGGAAACAGGGGCCACGAGCAGTACTTC | CASSLGGNRGHEQYF
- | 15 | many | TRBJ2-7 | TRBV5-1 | TGCGCCAGCAGCTTGTTCAGGACAGCCTCCTACGAGCAGTACTTC | CASSLFRTASYEQYF
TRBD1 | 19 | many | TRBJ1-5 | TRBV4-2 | TGTGCCAGCAGCCAAGATCGGTTTACAGGGGATTATAGCAATCAGCCCCAGCATTTT | CASSQDRFTGDYSNQPQHF
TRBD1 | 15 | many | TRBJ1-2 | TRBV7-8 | TGTGCCAGCAGCTTAGCGACGACAGGGTACTATGGCTACACCTTC | CASSLATTGYYGYTF
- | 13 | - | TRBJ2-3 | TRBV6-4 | TGTGCCAGCAGTGCACAGGGCTCCGATACGCAGTATTTT | CASSAQGSDTQYF
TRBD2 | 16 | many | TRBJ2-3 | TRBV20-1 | TGCAGTGCTAGGGTCAGCGGGAGCGCCAGCACAGATACGCAGTATTTT | CSARVSGSASTDTQYF
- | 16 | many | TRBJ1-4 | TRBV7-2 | TGTGCCAGCAGCTTAGTACCCGGGGGGAGCGGTGAAAAACTGTTTTTT | CASSLVPGGSGEKLFF
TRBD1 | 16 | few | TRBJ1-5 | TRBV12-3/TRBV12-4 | TGTGCCAGCAGTTTCCTCGGACAGGGCGGGTCTCAGCCCCAGCATTTT | CASSFLGQGGSQPQHF
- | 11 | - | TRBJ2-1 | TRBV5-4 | TGTGCCAGCAGCTCACGACATGAGCAGTTCTTC | CASSSRHEQFF
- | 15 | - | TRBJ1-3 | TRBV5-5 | TGTGCCAGCAGCTTGGATGGGGACTCTGGAAACACCATATATTTT | CASSLDGDSGNTIYF
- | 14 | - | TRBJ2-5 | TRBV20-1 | TGCAGTGCTAGAGCTCCTAAACTACAAGAGACCCAGTACTTC | CSARAPKLQETQYF
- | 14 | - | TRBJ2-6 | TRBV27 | TGTGCCAGCGGTTCCCACTCTGGGGCCAACGTCCTGACTTTC | CASGSHSGANVLTF
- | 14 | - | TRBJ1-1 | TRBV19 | TGTGCCAGTAGTATAGGACGGGCGAACACTGAAGCTTTCTTT | CASSIGRANTEAFF
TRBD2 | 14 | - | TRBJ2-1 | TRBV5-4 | TGTGCCACTTCCCTAGCGGGGCGACGCAATGAGCAGTTCTTC | CATSLAGRRNEQFF
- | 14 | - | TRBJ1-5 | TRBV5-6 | TGTGCCAGCAGCTTGGGGGGCGGTTATCAGCCCCAGCATTTT | CASSLGGGYQPQHF
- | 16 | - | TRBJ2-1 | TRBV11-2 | TGTGCCAGCAGCTGGGGCCTCACACGAGGGGGCAATGAGCAGTTCTTC | CASSWGLTRGGNEQFF
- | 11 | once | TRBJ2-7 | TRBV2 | TGTGCCAGGAGGATTGGGGCCGAGCAGTACTTC | CARRIGAEQYF
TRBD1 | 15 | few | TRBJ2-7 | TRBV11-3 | TGTGCCAGCAGCTCCGGACAGGGCCCCCCTTACGAGCAGTACTTC | CASSSGQGPPYEQYF
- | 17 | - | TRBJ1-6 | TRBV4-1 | TGCGCCAGCAGCCAAAACGAGGGAGGCTCCTATAATTCACCCCTCCACTTT | CASSQNEGGSYNSPLHF